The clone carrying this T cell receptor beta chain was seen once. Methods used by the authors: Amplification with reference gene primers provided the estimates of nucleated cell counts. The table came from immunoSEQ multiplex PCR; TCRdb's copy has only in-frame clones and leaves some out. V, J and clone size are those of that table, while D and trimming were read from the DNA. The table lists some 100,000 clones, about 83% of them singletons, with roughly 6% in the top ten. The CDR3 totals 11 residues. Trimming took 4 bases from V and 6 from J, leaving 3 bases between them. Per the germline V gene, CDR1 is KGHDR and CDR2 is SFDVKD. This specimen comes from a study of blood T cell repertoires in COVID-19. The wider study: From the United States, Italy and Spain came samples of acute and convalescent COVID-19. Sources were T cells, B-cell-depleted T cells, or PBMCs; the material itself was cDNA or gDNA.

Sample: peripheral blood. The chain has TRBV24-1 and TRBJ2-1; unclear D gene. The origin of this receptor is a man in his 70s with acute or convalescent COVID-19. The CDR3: CATSESNEQFF. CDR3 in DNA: TGTGCCACCAGTGAGAGCAATGAGCAGTTCTTC.